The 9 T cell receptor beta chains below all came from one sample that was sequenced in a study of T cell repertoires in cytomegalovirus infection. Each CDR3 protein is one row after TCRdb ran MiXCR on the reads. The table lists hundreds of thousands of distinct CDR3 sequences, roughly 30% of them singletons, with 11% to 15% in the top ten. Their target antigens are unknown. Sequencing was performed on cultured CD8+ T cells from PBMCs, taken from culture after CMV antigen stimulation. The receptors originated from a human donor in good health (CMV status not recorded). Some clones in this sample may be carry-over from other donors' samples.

The CDR3 DNA follows: TGTGCCGTCGGACTGAAAGACTCTGGAAACACCATATATTTT. Its protein product is CAVGLKDSGNTIYF. This chain joins TRBV12-3 or TRBV12-4 and TRBJ1-3; D is unresolved. Trimming removed 11 bases at V and 0 bases at J, with 14 bases between. The CDR3 covers 14 residues.

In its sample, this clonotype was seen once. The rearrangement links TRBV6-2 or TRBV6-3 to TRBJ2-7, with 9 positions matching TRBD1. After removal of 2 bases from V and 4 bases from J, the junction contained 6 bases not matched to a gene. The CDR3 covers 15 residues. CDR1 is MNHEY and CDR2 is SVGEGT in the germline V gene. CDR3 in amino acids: CASSYPRDRAYEQYV. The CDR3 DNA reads TGTGCCAGCAGTTACCCCCGGGACAGGGCTTACGAGCAGTACGTC.

The CDR3 spells CASSHSRGGTEAFF. The DNA for the CDR3 is TGTGCCAGCAGCCACTCCAGGGGAGGCACTGAAGCTTTCTTT. V gene TRBV3-1 combines with J gene TRBJ1-1, with D possibly being TRBD1 (6 bases). The V gene's germline CDR1 is LGHDT and CDR2 YNNKEL (reference sequence). The germline V and J ends were trimmed by 3 bases and 4 bases, with 12 bases remaining between them. The CDR3 has 14 residues.

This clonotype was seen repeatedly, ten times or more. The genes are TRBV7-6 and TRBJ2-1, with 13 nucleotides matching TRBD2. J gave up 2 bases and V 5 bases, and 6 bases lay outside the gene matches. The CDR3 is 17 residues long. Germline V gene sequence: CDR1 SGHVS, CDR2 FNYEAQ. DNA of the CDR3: TGTGCCAGCAGCCTCGGACTAGCGGGGGCAGCCTACAATGAGCAGTTCTTC. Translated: CASSLGLAGAAYNEQFF. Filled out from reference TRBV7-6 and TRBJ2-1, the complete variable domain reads GAGVSQSPRYKVTKRGQDVALRCDPISGHVSLYWYRQALGQGPEFLTYFNYEAQQDKSGLPNDRFSAERPEGSISTLTIQRTEQRDSAMYRCASSLGLAGAAYNEQFFGPGTRLTVL.

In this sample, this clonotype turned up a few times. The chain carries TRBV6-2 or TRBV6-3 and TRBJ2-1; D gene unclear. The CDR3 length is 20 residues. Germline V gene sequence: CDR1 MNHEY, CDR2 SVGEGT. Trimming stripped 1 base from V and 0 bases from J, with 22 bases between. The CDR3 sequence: CASSYLVRRVTLLSYNEQFF. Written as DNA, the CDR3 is TGTGCCAGCAGTTACTTAGTCAGACGGGTTACCCTACTCTCCTACAATGAGCAGTTCTTC.

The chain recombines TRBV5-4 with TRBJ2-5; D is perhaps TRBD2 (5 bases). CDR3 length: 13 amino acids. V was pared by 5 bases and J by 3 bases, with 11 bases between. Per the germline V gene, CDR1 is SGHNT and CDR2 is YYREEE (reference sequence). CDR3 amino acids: CASRPGGEETQYF. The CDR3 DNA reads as TGTGCCAGCAGACCCGGAGGAGAAGAGACCCAGTACTTC.

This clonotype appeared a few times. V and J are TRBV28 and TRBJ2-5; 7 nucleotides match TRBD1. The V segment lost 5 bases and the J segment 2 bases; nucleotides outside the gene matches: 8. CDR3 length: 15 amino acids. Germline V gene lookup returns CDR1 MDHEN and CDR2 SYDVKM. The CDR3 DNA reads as TGTGCCAGCAGTACCGACAGGGCCCCTCAAGAGACCCAGTACTTC. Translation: CASSTDRAPQETQYF.

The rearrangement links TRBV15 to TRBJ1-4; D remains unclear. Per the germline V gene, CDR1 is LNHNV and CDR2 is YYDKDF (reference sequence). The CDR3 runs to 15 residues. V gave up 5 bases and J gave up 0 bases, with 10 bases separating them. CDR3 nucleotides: TGTGCCACCAGCGAGTCACGCGCAACTAATGAAAAACTGTTTTTT. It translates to CATSESRATNEKLFF.

Here the CDR3 reads CASSLSGLVNQPQHF. CDR3 in DNA: TGTGCCAGTAGTCTCTCGGGACTGGTTAATCAGCCCCAGCATTTT. This chain joins TRBV19 and TRBJ1-5, with D possibly TRBD1 on 5 matching bases. The CDR3 loop spans 15 amino acids. Per germline, CDR1 LNHDA and CDR2 SQIVND (reference sequence). The V gene lost 5 bases and the J gene lost 4 bases, with 15 bases spanning the gap.